These 32 T cell receptor beta chains were all obtained from the same sample, sequenced in a study of human T cells and chemical hapten exposure. MiXCR was run by TCRdb on the RACE reads, yielding one entry per CDR3 protein. The data contain roughly 100,000 distinct CDR3 sequences, around 10% of them singletons. Time point meaning: patch test 1, 2 weeks after DPC sensitization. Indicated treatment: therapeutic diphenylcyclopropenone sensitization with weekly scalp DPC. Here the sequenced sample was whole blood, taken in connection with sensitization to the hapten diphenylcyclopropenone (DPC). Receptors were obtained from a middle-aged woman with alopecia areata. Some clones in this sample may be carry-over from other donors' samples.

CDR3 sequence (DNA): TGTGCCAGCAGCCACGGCCCAGTCCCGAACACTGAAGCTTTCTTT. Protein sequence: CASSHGPVPNTEAFF. The chain combines TRBV4-2 with TRBJ1-1; no reliable D call. CDR1 LGHNA and CDR2 YNFKEQ come from the germline V gene. There are 15 residues in the CDR3. Deletions cut 3 bases from V and 1 base from J, with 12 bases between.

This clonotype was seen more than once but under ten times. The rearrangement links TRBV6-6 to TRBJ1-3; D unclear. In germline, CDR1 is MNHNY, CDR2 SVGAGI (reference sequence). Trimming shortened V by 5 bases and J by 4 bases, and 15 bases separated the two germline ends. The CDR3 length is 15 residues. CDR3 region: CASSQSTNLGNTIYF. The DNA of the CDR3 is TGTGCCAGCAGTCAATCTACCAACTTAGGAAACACCATATATTTT.

This clonotype was picked up many times. This chain joins TRBV5-4 and TRBJ1-1; tentative D call: TRBD1 (5 bases). CDR1 is SGHNT and CDR2 is YYREEE in the germline V gene (reference sequence). V was pared by 7 bases and J by 4 bases, with 23 bases between. The CDR3 contains 16 residues. As DNA, the CDR3 is TGTGCCAGCGCCCCGGGAGCTACATGGGGGGGCACTGAAGCTTTCTTT. Amino acids: CASAPGATWGGTEAFF.

This clonotype appeared a few times. The chain has TRBV20-1 and TRBJ1-4, with D hard to call. Germline CDR1 is DFQATT and CDR2 is SNEGSKA (reference sequence). The CDR3 runs to 11 residues. The germline V and J ends were trimmed by 6 bases and 8 bases, with 10 bases remaining between them. In nucleotides, the CDR3 is TGCAGTGCGCCCGGTAGCGAAAAACTGTTTTTT. Residues: CSAPGSEKLFF.

This clonotype was counted at least ten times. V is TRBV29-1 and J is TRBJ2-7, with D maybe TRBD2 (6 bases). V lost 3 bases, J lost 0 bases, and 9 bases lay in between. From germline, CDR1 is SQVTM and CDR2 ANQGSEA. The CDR3 sequence is 13 residues long. The CDR3 is CSVEDGGSYEQYF. The CDR3 region has the DNA TGCAGCGTTGAGGACGGGGGCTCCTACGAGCAGTACTTC.

This clonotype appeared many times. V and J are TRBV27 and TRBJ1-1, with D possibly TRBD1 on 5 matching bases. CDR1 MNHEY and CDR2 SMNVEV come from the germline V gene (reference sequence). This CDR3 region has 15 residues. V gave up 1 base and J gave up 1 base, with 10 bases separating them. The CDR3 protein is CASSLWGDSNTEAFF. CDR3 sequence (DNA): TGTGCCAGCAGTTTATGGGGGGATTCGAACACTGAAGCTTTCTTT.

This clonotype came up a few times. The V gene is TRBV12-3 or TRBV12-4, the J gene TRBJ1-1; TRBD1 agrees at 10 bases. The J segment lost 10 bases and the V segment lost 4 bases, leaving 12 bases of the junction unmatched. CDR3 length: 15 residues. The CDR3 nucleotides read TGTGCCAGCAGTTCGAACCGGGACAGGGGAGGTCGAGCTTTCTTT. Protein: CASSSNRDRGGRAFF.

This clonotype was seen at least ten times. This rearrangement joins TRBV5-1 to TRBJ1-1, with TRBD1 matching 8 bases. From germline, CDR1 is SGHRS and CDR2 YFSETQ. The J segment lost 3 bases and the V segment lost 2 bases, leaving 15 bases of the junction unmatched. The CDR3 extends over 18 amino acids. The CDR3 DNA is TGCGCCAGCAGCTTTATGTGTGGTCGCAGGGGGCCCCACACTGAAGCTTTCTTT. As protein: CASSFMCGRRGPHTEAFF.

This clonotype was detected a few times. The gene calls are TRBV19 and TRBJ2-7, with D possibly being TRBD1 or TRBD2 (5 bases each). Germline CDR1 reads LNHDA; CDR2 reads SQIVND (reference sequence). This CDR3 comprises 15 residues. Trimming cost V 4 bases and J 2 bases, with 15 bases left between them. The CDR3 loop is CASSTPGPLPYEQYF. As DNA, the CDR3 is TGTGCCAGTAGTACGCCGGGACCCTTACCCTACGAGCAGTACTTC.

Regarding this clonotype: This clone may be a read error of a much larger clone one base away. This chain joins TRBV20-1 and TRBJ2-7; TRBD1 might be the D (5 bases). The CDR3 is 14 residues long. The V and J ends lost 6 bases and 5 bases respectively, with 20 bases between them. Germline lookup yields CDR1 DFQATT and CDR2 SNEGSKA (reference sequence). This CDR3 reads CSAPEQGASDEQYF. The CDR3 nucleotides read TGCAGTGCCCCCGAACAAGGGGCCTCAGACGAGCAGTACTTC.

The CDR3 DNA sequence: TGCGCCAGCAGCCAAGATCAGGGGACGGCGGGAAGGGACTCCTACAATGAGCAGTTCTTC. Amino acid sequence: CASSQDQGTAGRDSYNEQFF. The chain recombines TRBV4-3 with TRBJ2-1; the D call may be TRBD1 or TRBD2 (6 bases each). The CDR3 contains 20 residues. Trimming left V 0 bases short and J 0 bases short, with 21 bases between. Germline CDR1 is LGHNA and CDR2 is YSLEER.

This clonotype was observed a handful of times. CDR3 DNA: TGTGCCAGCAGCTTGGAATGGGGGAACACTGAAGCTTTCTTT. Its protein is CASSLEWGNTEAFF. This chain connects TRBV5-4 to TRBJ1-1; D gene unclear. CDR3 size: 14 residues. Trimming removed 0 bases at V and 1 base at J, with 7 bases between. Germline-derived CDR1 and CDR2 are SGHNT and YYREEE (reference sequence).

This clonotype has ten or more counts. The V call is TRBV29-1, the J call TRBJ1-3, with D tentatively TRBD1 (6 bases). This CDR3 is built from 15 residues. V was clipped by 7 bases and J by 4 bases, with 20 bases between them. Germline V gene lookup returns CDR1 SQVTM and CDR2 ANQGSEA. Written as DNA, the CDR3 is TGCAGCGGTAACAGGGAAAGTAACTCCGGAAACACCATATATTTT. Protein sequence: CSGNRESNSGNTIYF.

This clonotype was seen ten or more times. This chain links TRBV27 with TRBJ1-6; D unclear. The CDR3 is 15 residues long. From germline, CDR1 is MNHEY and CDR2 SMNVEV (reference sequence). V lost 0 bases to trimming and J lost 8 bases, with 11 bases between them. The CDR3 sequence is CASSLSFTVDSPLHF. The CDR3 coding sequence is TGTGCCAGCAGTTTATCGTTCACAGTTGATTCACCCCTCCACTTT.

The chain links TRBV20-1 to TRBJ2-1, with 7 bases matching TRBD2. The CDR3 length is 15 residues. CDR1 and CDR2 (germline): DFQATT, SNEGSKA (reference sequence). Unmatched junction bases numbered 8, after V lost 2 bases and J lost 4 bases. CDR3 in amino acids: CSARPPGGLYNEQFF. The DNA of the CDR3 is TGCAGTGCTAGACCCCCGGGAGGACTGTACAATGAGCAGTTCTTC.

This clonotype was seen a few times. The chain recombines TRBV11-2 with TRBJ1-4; D uncertain. There are 13 residues in the CDR3. The V and J ends lost 5 bases and 5 bases respectively, with 9 bases between them. Germline loops: CDR1 SGHAT, CDR2 FQNNGV. The CDR3 sequence: CASSPTLNEKLFF. CDR3 nucleotide sequence: TGTGCCAGCAGCCCTACCTTGAATGAAAAACTGTTTTTT.

This clonotype has only a few counts. This chain joins TRBV27 and TRBJ1-2; 8 positions agree with TRBD1. CDR3 size: 14 residues. CDR1 is MNHEY, CDR2 SMNVEV, per germline (reference sequence). The trim removed 6 bases at V and 7 bases at J, leaving 10 bases unmatched. This CDR3 reads CASRGGQGLGGYTF. DNA of the CDR3: TGTGCCAGCAGGGGAGGACAGGGTTTGGGTGGCTACACCTTC.

This clonotype was observed a few times. The V and J genes are TRBV6-5 and TRBJ1-1; D unclear. The germline gives CDR1 MNHEY, CDR2 SVGAGI. Trimming pared 0 bases from V and 1 base from J, leaving 6 bases between. The CDR3 is 14 residues long. CDR3 sequence (DNA): TGTGCCAGCAGTTACTCTGGCAGGAACACTGAAGCTTTCTTT. Protein sequence: CASSYSGRNTEAFF.

This clonotype appeared many times. The junction departs from germline at one end; a sequencing error may be responsible. This rearrangement joins TRBV7-7 to TRBJ2-1, with 13 bases lining up with TRBD2. The CDR3 extends over 16 amino acids. Germline lookup yields CDR1 SSHAT and CDR2 FNYEAQ (reference sequence). The CDR3 nucleotides read TGTGCTAGCAGCAACCGACTAGCGGGGGGAAAAAATGAGCAGTTCTTC. This codes for CASSNRLAGGKNEQFF.

This clonotype was recorded at least ten times. The V gene is TRBV28, the J gene TRBJ1-5; TRBD1 might be the D (6 bases). This CDR3 has 14 residues. V gave up 2 bases and J gave up 5 bases, with 10 bases separating them. The V gene's germline CDR1 is MDHEN and CDR2 SYDVKM. CDR3 amino acids: CASSLPGDHQPQHF. Written as DNA, the CDR3 is TGTGCCAGCAGTTTACCAGGGGACCATCAGCCCCAGCATTTT.

Worth noting for this clonotype: A much bigger clone sits one base away, suggesting this may be a read error. V gene TRBV5-1 combines with J gene TRBJ2-1; 9 bases are shared with TRBD1. CDR3 size: 15 residues. Germline CDR1 SGHRS, CDR2 YFSETQ. The CDR3 protein is CASSQRDRVYDEQLF. CDR3 coding DNA: TGCGCCAGCAGCCAAAGGGACAGGGTTTACGATGAGCAGCTCTTC.

The chain combines TRBV19 with TRBJ2-1; D is perhaps TRBD2 (6 bases). The V gene's germline CDR1 is LNHDA and CDR2 SQIVND (reference sequence). V was cut by 5 bases and J by 10 bases, with 24 bases left in between. The CDR3 sequence is 16 residues long. The CDR3 loop reads CASSPLGSAGLEEQFF. In nucleotides, the CDR3 is TGTGCCAGTAGTCCCCTGGGTAGCGCGGGGCTTGAGGAGCAGTTCTTC.

This clonotype was counted ten times or more. The V call is TRBV20-1, the J call TRBJ1-1; D is undetermined. The CDR3 spans 12 residues. CDR1 is DFQATT and CDR2 is SNEGSKA in the germline V gene (reference sequence). Trimming shortened V by 6 bases and J by 6 bases, and 14 bases separated the two germline ends. The CDR3 DNA reads as TGCAGTGCCATGGATGTAACGGCTGAAGCTTTCTTT. It is translated as CSAMDVTAEAFF.

This clonotype was recorded at least ten times. The V gene is TRBV29-1, the J gene TRBJ1-5, with D possibly being TRBD1 (5 bases). This CDR3 is 14 amino acids long. Germline CDR1 and CDR2: SQVTM and ANQGSEA. V was clipped by 5 bases and J by 4 bases, with 15 bases between them. The CDR3 loop reads CSVLPGADNQPQHF. In DNA, the CDR3 is TGCAGCGTTCTACCCGGGGCGGATAATCAGCCCCAGCATTTT.

This clonotype has just a few counts. This chain uses TRBV6-2 or TRBV6-3 with TRBJ2-7; D possibly corresponds to TRBD1 (6 bases). Germline CDR1 and CDR2: MNHEY and SVGEGT. V shed 6 bases and J shed 3 bases, with 24 bases lying between them. The CDR3 runs to 17 residues. The CDR3 region is CASSPRTDSTTFYEQYF. The CDR3 bases are TGTGCCAGCAGCCCACGGACAGATTCCACTACTTTCTACGAGCAGTACTTC.

V gene TRBV28 combines with J gene TRBJ2-7, with D possibly being TRBD1 (6 bases). The CDR3 spans 13 residues. CDR1 and CDR2 (germline): MDHEN, SYDVKM. The V end lost 6 bases, the J end lost 0 bases, and 9 bases lay between the germline ends. The CDR3 DNA reads TGTGCCAGCAGGGACAGTCCCTCCTACGAGCAGTACTTC. Translation: CASRDSPSYEQYF.

The V call is TRBV28, the J call TRBJ1-2; D remains unclear. Trimming took 6 bases from V and 7 from J, leaving 18 bases between them. The CDR3 is made up of 14 amino acids. Germline V CDR1 and CDR2: MDHEN, SYDVKM. CDR3 coding DNA: TGTGCCAGCAGAATTTCGGGAGTCGACTTTGGCTACACCTTC. It specifies CASRISGVDFGYTF.

This clonotype has ten or more counts. V and J are TRBV4-2 and TRBJ2-7, with D unresolved. CDR1 and CDR2 from the germline V gene are LGHNA and YNFKEQ. The CDR3 sequence is 15 residues long. Trimming took 1 base from V and 3 from J, leaving 13 bases between them. The CDR3, as DNA: TGTGCCAGCAGCCAAGTGGTCGGAGAAGACTACGAGCAGTACTTC. It is translated as CASSQVVGEDYEQYF.

This clonotype has ten or more counts. The J gene is TRBJ1-1, the V gene TRBV10-3; possible D gene TRBD1, 5 bases. Germline loops: CDR1 ENHRY, CDR2 SYGVKD. V lost 9 bases to trimming and J lost 5 bases, with 13 bases between them. This CDR3 is built from 12 residues. The CDR3 nucleotides are TGTGCCATTCGTGGCGAGGGGACTGAAGCTTTCTTT. Amino acid sequence: CAIRGEGTEAFF.

As to this clonotype: Relative to the germline gene, one junction end is altered; a read error may explain this. The chain carries TRBV29-1 and TRBJ2-3; D gene ambiguous. The CDR3 runs to 13 residues. The germline gives CDR1 SQVTM, CDR2 ANQGSEA. The CDR3: CGVDQHGADTQYF. Written as DNA, the CDR3 is TGTGGCGTGGACCAACATGGCGCAGATACGCAGTATTTT.

This clonotype has just one count. The V and J genes are TRBV6-4 and TRBJ1-2; D gene unclear. V was clipped by 8 bases and J by 7 bases, with 8 bases between them. Germline CDR1 MRHNA, CDR2 SNTAGT. The CDR3 spans 10 residues. The CDR3 nucleotides are TGTGCCAGCCTCCGTCCTGGCTACACCTTC. As protein: CASLRPGYTF.

This clonotype has only a few counts. This chain uses TRBV7-8 with TRBJ1-3, with a tentative D call TRBD1 (5 bases). CDR3 length: 16 residues. From germline, CDR1 is SGHVS and CDR2 FQNEAQ. V dropped 0 bases and J dropped 3 bases, with 12 bases sitting between them. The CDR3 loop is CASSLAPQGGGNTIYF. The DNA of the CDR3 is TGTGCCAGCAGCTTAGCCCCTCAGGGAGGTGGAAACACCATATATTTT.